This is a list of T cell receptor beta chains from one sample in a study of cytomegalovirus exposure and HLA in healthy donors. TCRdb keeps only in-frame clones here, not all; method: immunoSEQ multiplex PCR. This table has about 180,000 clones, just under 90% appearing once. The sequenced material came from PBMCs. The receptors derive from a woman in her 30s in good health and CMV-seronegative. Both conserved end residues are part of each CDR3. D genes are given only for firm matches. Rows may omit the clone size; those that give it use once, few, many or a size class.

TRBV10-3,TRBJ1-6,TRBD1,-,CAIRGQGGSPLHF,TGTGCCATCAGAGGACAGGGCGGCTCACCCCTCCACTTT
TRBV9,TRBJ2-5,-,-,CASSVRWAEETQYF,TGTGCCAGCAGCGTAAGGTGGGCAGAAGAGACCCAGTACTTC
TRBV5-4,TRBJ2-1,TRBD1,-,CASRDPGTGGEQFF,TGTGCCAGCAGGGACCCCGGGACAGGGGGTGAGCAGTTCTTC
TRBV5-1,TRBJ2-5,TRBD2,-,CASSLGASGGQETQYF,TGCGCCAGCAGCTTGGGGGCTAGCGGGGGCCAAGAGACCCAGTACTTC
TRBV19,TRBJ2-7,TRBD1,-,CASSIGTGDLYEQYF,TGTGCCAGTAGTATAGGGACAGGGGACCTCTACGAGCAGTACTTC
TRBV4-1,TRBJ2-7,TRBD1,-,CASSQYLRDRDYEQYF,TGCGCCAGCAGCCAATATCTCAGGGACAGGGACTACGAGCAGTACTTC
TRBV10-1,TRBJ1-2,TRBD1,-,CASSRGWDGYTF,TGCGCCAGTTCCAGGGGGTGGGATGGCTACACCTTC
TRBV4-3,TRBJ2-3,-,-,CASSPSWQGTDTQYF,TGCGCCAGCAGCCCCTCCTGGCAGGGAACAGATACGCAGTATTTT
TRBV9,TRBJ2-3,TRBD2,-,CASSVGTNTDTQYF,TGTGCCAGCAGCGTGGGGACTAACACAGATACGCAGTATTTT
TRBV21-1,TRBJ2-2,-,few,CASSPGQGKSWDTGELFF,TGTGCCAGCAGTCCGGGACAGGGGAAGAGTTGGGACACCGGGGAGCTGTTTTTT
TRBV6-1,TRBJ2-1,TRBD2,once,CASRSGGASNEQFF,TGTGCCAGCCGATCGGGGGGGGCCTCCAATGAGCAGTTCTTC
TRBV6-5,TRBJ2-5,TRBD1,-,CASRGLGTGQETQYF,TGTGCCAGCAGGGGACTTGGGACAGGGCAAGAGACCCAGTACTTC
TRBV6-7,TRBJ2-7,TRBD2,-,CASSYSGLAGVYEQYF,TGTGCCAGCAGTTACTCGGGACTAGCGGGGGTCTACGAGCAGTACTTC
TRBV19,TRBJ2-2,-,-,CASSISWTGELFF,TGTGCCAGTAGTATAAGCTGGACCGGGGAGCTGTTTTTT
TRBV27,TRBJ1-1,-,-,CASSLLGGGNTEAFF,TGTGCCAGCAGTTTACTTGGGGGGGGGAACACTGAAGCTTTCTTT
TRBV11-2,TRBJ2-2,TRBD1,-,CASSWTGPGGPYTGELFF,TGTGCCAGCAGCTGGACAGGGCCCGGGGGACCTTACACCGGGGAGCTGTTTTTT
TRBV30,TRBJ1-1,TRBD1,-,CAWSGGGQGRGTEAFF,TGTGCCTGGAGTGGTGGCGGACAGGGGCGAGGCACTGAAGCTTTCTTT
TRBV11-2,TRBJ2-5,TRBD2,-,CASSRDYRGETQYF,TGTGCCAGCAGCCGGGACTATCGGGGGGAGACCCAGTACTTC
TRBV19,TRBJ2-7,TRBD1,-,CASSRTGTGNPHEQYF,TGTGCCAGTAGTAGAACCGGGACAGGGAACCCCCACGAGCAGTACTTC
TRBV7-9,TRBJ1-1,TRBD1,-,CASSPTGAGNTEAFF,TGTGCCAGCAGCCCGACAGGGGCCGGGAACACTGAAGCTTTCTTT
TRBV29-1,TRBJ1-5,-,-,CSVVEGQLNQPQHF,TGCAGCGTTGTCGAAGGACAGCTCAATCAGCCCCAGCATTTT
TRBV30,TRBJ2-5,TRBD2,once,CAWSVNGGASETQYF,TGTGCCTGGAGTGTAAACGGGGGGGCTTCGGAGACCCAGTACTTC